Below, 31 T cell receptor beta chains from the same sample are listed, as sequenced in a study of T cell repertoires in cytomegalovirus infection. TCRdb called the reads again in MiXCR, with one record for every CDR3 protein. Of 450,000 to 550,000 distinct CDR3 sequences detected, roughly 43% appear once; the ten largest clones hold just under 45%. No antigens are known for them. Material: cultured PBMCs, obtained from culture after CMV antigen stimulation. These receptors were collected from a human donor in good health (CMV status not recorded). Some clones in this sample may be carry-over from other donors' samples.

This sequence joins TRBV25-1 and TRBJ1-3; D perhaps matches TRBD1 (5 bases). Germline V gene data show CDR1 as MGHDK and CDR2 as SYGVNS. The V gene lost 3 bases and the J gene lost 3 bases, with 18 bases spanning the gap. This CDR3 has 17 amino acids. The CDR3 spells CASSDLAAGMGGNTIYF. The CDR3 region has the DNA TGTGCCAGCAGTGATCTTGCGGCAGGGATGGGTGGAAACACCATATATTTT.

In its sample, this clonotype was seen a few times. The chain employs TRBV19 and TRBJ2-5; D uncertain. In germline, CDR1 is LNHDA, CDR2 SQIVND (reference sequence). V lost 3 bases to trimming and J lost 3 bases, with 2 bases between them. The CDR3 loop spans 11 amino acids. The CDR3 loop reads CASSIEETQYF. CDR3 nucleotide sequence: TGTGCCAGTAGTATCGAAGAGACCCAGTACTTC. Using reference TRBV19 and TRBJ2-5 for the parts outside the CDR3, the full variable domain is DGGITQSPKYLFRKEGQNVTLSCEQNLNHDAMYWYRQDPGQGLRLIYYSQIVNDFQKGDIAEGYSVSREKKESFPLTVTSAQKNPTAFYLCASSIEETQYFGPGTRLLVL.

The gene calls are TRBV7-2 and TRBJ1-2, with D possibly being TRBD1 (5 bases). Trimming took 2 bases from V and 8 from J, leaving 24 bases between them. Per the germline V gene, CDR1 is SGHTA and CDR2 is FQGNSA. The CDR3 has 17 residues. The CDR3 is CASSLNRAGIHKSGYTF. The CDR3 bases are TGTGCCAGCAGCTTAAATAGGGCAGGGATCCATAAGTCAGGCTACACCTTC.

The chain uses TRBV6-2 or TRBV6-3 and TRBJ1-1; no definite D call. Between the trimmed V and J ends, which lost 0 bases and 2 bases, there was a span of 19 bases. The CDR3 spans 18 residues. Germline V gene sequence: CDR1 MNHEY, CDR2 SVGEGT. CDR3 in amino acids: CASSYSNVPDQINTEAFF. The CDR3 DNA sequence: TGTGCCAGCAGTTACTCGAATGTGCCAGACCAAATTAACACTGAAGCTTTCTTT.

V usage is TRBV7-9 and J usage is TRBJ2-3, with a possible D match to TRBD2 (5 bases). Trimming removed 1 base from V and 7 bases from J, with 27 bases in between. The CDR3 has 19 residues. Germline assignment: CDR1 SEHNR and CDR2 FQNEAQ (reference sequence). CDR3 DNA sequence: TGTGCCAGCAGCTTAGACAAGCACAGTACACCGAGGCGGGCGTATACGCAGTATTTT. This codes for CASSLDKHSTPRRAYTQYF.

V usage is TRBV19 and J usage is TRBJ2-1; possible D gene TRBD2, 5 bases. With 3 bases removed from V and 6 bases from J, the gap between germline ends came to 15 bases. Germline-derived CDR1 and CDR2 are LNHDA and SQIVND (reference sequence). CDR3 size: 15 residues. The CDR3 protein is CASSIDRGLINEQFF. The DNA of the CDR3 is TGTGCCAGTAGTATCGACCGGGGTCTTATCAATGAGCAGTTCTTC.

CDR3 residues: CASSLGLAKDGIGTQYF. CDR3 in DNA: TGTGCCAGCAGCTTAGGACTAGCCAAGGATGGGATCGGGACCCAGTACTTC. The rearrangement joins TRBV11-1 to TRBJ2-5, with 7 bases that match TRBD2. Germline lookup yields CDR1 SGHAT and CDR2 FQDESV (reference sequence). The junction had 15 bases not matched to a gene; V was cut back by 1 base and J by 7 bases. This CDR3 comprises 17 residues.

This clonotype came up a few times. The chain is built from TRBV12-3 or TRBV12-4 and TRBJ2-3; 7 bases map to TRBD2. This CDR3 region has 15 residues. Trimming at V came to 7 bases and at J to 2 bases, leaving 9 bases not matched to a gene. In nucleotides, the CDR3 is TGTGCCAGCACCAAAGGACTAGTCCTCACAGATACGCAGTATTTT. It specifies CASTKGLVLTDTQYF.

The chain is built from TRBV20-1 and TRBJ2-1; D gene uncertain. V gave up 4 bases and J gave up 6 bases, with 13 bases separating them. Germline loops: CDR1 DFQATT, CDR2 SNEGSKA (reference sequence). The CDR3 extends over 13 amino acids. The CDR3 region has the DNA TGCAGTGCTACTTCCCTTGACGGCAATGAGCAGTTCTTC. Residues: CSATSLDGNEQFF.

The rearrangement uses TRBV7-9 and TRBJ1-1; D may be TRBD1 (5 bases). From germline, CDR1 is SEHNR and CDR2 FQNEAQ (reference sequence). V was pared by 4 bases and J by 7 bases, with 13 bases between. CDR3 size: 13 residues. The DNA of the CDR3 is TGTGCCAGCAGCTCCCAGGGAGTAGGTGAAGCTTTCTTT. Its protein is CASSSQGVGEAFF. Full variable domain (rest looked up from reference TRBV7-9 and TRBJ1-1): DTGVSQNPRHKITKRGQNVTFRCDPISEHNRLYWYRQTLGQGPEFLTYFQNEAQLEKSRLLSDRFSAERPKGSFSTLEIQRTEQGDSAMYLCASSSQGVGEAFFGQGTRLTVV.

The chain has TRBV7-2 and TRBJ1-5; D remains unclear. The CDR3 is 13 amino acids. V lost 3 bases to trimming and J lost 1 base, with 4 bases between them. Germline values: CDR1 SGHTA, CDR2 FQGNSA. In nucleotides, the CDR3 is TGTGCCAGCAGCTTCGAAAGCAATCAGCCCCAGCATTTT. Protein: CASSFESNQPQHF.

J is TRBJ1-6 and V is TRBV7-9, with 7 nucleotides matching TRBD1. CDR1 is SEHNR and CDR2 is FQNEAQ in the germline V gene (reference sequence). The CDR3 extends over 15 amino acids. V was clipped by 5 bases and J by 10 bases; unmatched bases: 11. The CDR3 protein is CASSPEAGGGSPLHF. Here the CDR3 DNA reads TGTGCCAGCAGCCCAGAGGCAGGGGGTGGCTCACCCCTCCACTTT. The entire variable domain, with the rest obtained from reference TRBV7-9 and TRBJ1-6, is as follows: DTGVSQNPRHKITKRGQNVTFRCDPISEHNRLYWYRQTLGQGPEFLTYFQNEAQLEKSRLLSDRFSAERPKGSFSTLEIQRTEQGDSAMYLCASSPEAGGGSPLHFGNGTRLTVT.

A few counts support this clonotype. The chain joins TRBV6-2 or TRBV6-3 to TRBJ1-4; perhaps TRBD1 as D (5 bases). The ends were cut back, 8 bases at V and 10 bases at J, with 17 bases in the middle. In germline, CDR1 is MNHEY, CDR2 SVGEGT. The CDR3 consists of 13 residues. DNA of the CDR3: TGTGCCAGCGGCGGGGGACTACGACCAAAACTGTTTTTT. This encodes CASGGGLRPKLFF.

The chain links TRBV6-1 to TRBJ2-1, with D perhaps matching TRBD2 (5 bases). Per germline, CDR1 MNHNS and CDR2 SASEGT. Trimming left V 5 bases short and J 9 bases short, with 17 bases between. CDR3 length: 14 amino acids. The CDR3 is CASSPLTGNTEQFF. The CDR3 region has the DNA TGTGCCAGCAGTCCCCTAACGGGGAATACTGAGCAGTTCTTC.

This clonotype has just a few counts. The chain combines TRBV12-3 or TRBV12-4 with TRBJ2-5; D is ambiguous. The CDR3 extends over 14 amino acids. Trimming pared 5 bases from V and 2 bases from J, leaving 12 bases between. This CDR3 is CASSLNAVQETQYF. The CDR3 DNA reads TGTGCCAGCAGTCTGAACGCGGTTCAAGAGACCCAGTACTTC.

This chain uses TRBV30 with TRBJ1-1; 7 positions match TRBD1. CDR3 length: 13 amino acids. The germline V gene has CDR1 GTSNPN and CDR2 SVGIG (reference sequence). J was trimmed by 2 bases and V by 4 bases; bases with no gene match: 4. This chain's CDR3 is CAWTQGLNTEAFF. CDR3 DNA: TGTGCCTGGACACAGGGGCTAAACACTGAAGCTTTCTTT.

This chain connects TRBV12-3 or TRBV12-4 to TRBJ1-1; D possibly corresponds to TRBD1 (6 bases). Trimming took off 6 bases at V and 10 bases at J, with 21 bases between the two ends. This CDR3 is 14 amino acids long. CDR3 region: CASRYDRSYDAAFF. As DNA, the CDR3 is TGTGCCAGCAGATACGACAGGTCCTACGACGCAGCTTTCTTT.

V and J are TRBV6-2 or TRBV6-3 and TRBJ2-1; 9 bases match TRBD2. The germline gives CDR1 MNHEY, CDR2 SVGEGT. Trimming cost V 2 bases and J 7 bases; bases outside gene matches: 6. The CDR3 runs 15 residues. The chain's CDR3 is CASSYAGGPGNEQFF. CDR3 nucleotide sequence: TGTGCCAGCAGTTACGCGGGAGGGCCTGGAAATGAGCAGTTCTTC.

This clonotype was detected only a few times. This chain uses TRBV7-7 with TRBJ1-1, with unresolved D. CDR1 and CDR2 from the germline V gene are SSHAT and FNYEAQ (reference sequence). Between the trimmed V and J ends, which lost 5 bases and 5 bases, there was a span of 12 bases. The CDR3 length is 13 residues. Here the CDR3 reads CASSLDFGTEAFF. DNA for the CDR3: TGTGCCAGCAGCCTCGACTTCGGGACTGAAGCTTTCTTT.

J is TRBJ1-6 and V is TRBV7-2; D uncertain. Per germline, CDR1 SGHTA and CDR2 FQGNSA. This CDR3 spans 15 amino acids. V lost 1 base and J lost 9, with 13 bases in between. The CDR3 reads CASSLVGYVSSPLHF. In nucleotides, the CDR3 is TGTGCCAGCAGCTTAGTTGGATACGTCTCTTCACCCCTCCACTTT.

This clonotype was seen just once. The chain joins TRBV4-1 to TRBJ1-1; unclear D gene. There are 14 residues in the CDR3. Trimming left V 1 base short and J 0 bases short, with 6 bases between. CDR1 MGHRA and CDR2 YSYEKL come from the germline V gene. In DNA, the CDR3 is TGCGCCAGCAGCCAAGTATACATGAACACTGAAGCTTTCTTT. Amino acid sequence: CASSQVYMNTEAFF.

This clonotype has a single count. The chain carries TRBV6-5 and TRBJ1-1; D gene unclear. The ends were cut back, 0 bases at V and 8 bases at J, with 13 bases in the middle. The germline gives CDR1 MNHEY, CDR2 SVGAGI. The CDR3 consists of 14 residues. The CDR3 nucleotides are TGTGCCAGCAGTTACTCTCGGGCTCCCTGGGAAGCTTTCTTT. Translated, it gives CASSYSRAPWEAFF.

This clonotype turned up a few times. This chain uses TRBV7-6 with TRBJ2-7, with no clear D. This CDR3 has 13 residues. Trimming cost V 2 bases and J 3 bases, with 8 bases left between them. Germline V gene sequence: CDR1 SGHVS, CDR2 FNYEAQ. CDR3 bases: TGTGCCAGCAGCTTAAGGTTGAACTACGAGCAGTACTTC. Its translation: CASSLRLNYEQYF.

This clonotype was detected a few times. DNA for the CDR3: TGTGCCAGCAGTCCCCGGGGGGACCCGAGAACCGGGGAGCTGTTTTTT. Translation gives CASSPRGDPRTGELFF. The chain joins TRBV6-2 or TRBV6-3 to TRBJ2-2; 7 bases align to TRBD2. Trimming took 5 bases from V and 5 from J; bases not matched to a gene: 11. The CDR3 spans 16 residues. Germline values: CDR1 MNHEY, CDR2 SVGEGT.

This clonotype has more than one count but fewer than ten. CDR3 in DNA: TGTGCCAGCAGCGTACTAGCGGGAGGCCCCTACGAGCAGTACTTC. Protein sequence: CASSVLAGGPYEQYF. The J gene is TRBJ2-7, the V gene TRBV27, with 12 bases aligning to TRBD2. The length of the CDR3 is 15 residues. The trim removed 6 bases at V and 2 bases at J, leaving 5 bases unmatched. Germline V gene lookup returns CDR1 MNHEY and CDR2 SMNVEV (reference sequence).

V and J are TRBV7-2 and TRBJ2-5, with D uncertain. This CDR3 is 16 amino acids long. Germline V gene data show CDR1 as SGHTA and CDR2 as FQGNSA. Between the trimmed V and J ends, which lost 0 bases and 2 bases, there was a span of 13 bases. The CDR3 here is CASSLAPLATQETQYF. The DNA for the CDR3 is TGTGCCAGCAGCTTAGCACCTCTTGCCACACAAGAGACCCAGTACTTC.

This clonotype was seen only once. The chain employs TRBV2 and TRBJ1-3; D not resolved. V dropped 5 bases and J dropped 0 bases, with 8 bases sitting between them. Germline assignment: CDR1 SNHLY and CDR2 FYNNEI. The CDR3 extends over 14 amino acids. CDR3 bases: TGTGCCAGCAGTATAGAGTTCTCTGGAAACACCATATATTTT. It is translated as CASSIEFSGNTIYF.

V and J are TRBV7-2 and TRBJ1-1, with D hard to call. The CDR3 is 15 residues long. Deletions cut 0 bases from V and 0 bases from J, with 8 bases between. Per the germline V gene, CDR1 is SGHTA and CDR2 is FQGNSA. CDR3 nucleotide sequence: TGTGCCAGCAGCTTAGCGAGCCTGCTGAACACTGAAGCTTTCTTT. Residues: CASSLASLLNTEAFF.

The rearrangement links TRBV11-1 to TRBJ2-3; D might be TRBD2 (7 bases). CDR3 length: 14 amino acids. V lost 5 bases and J lost 6, with 15 bases in between. The germline gives CDR1 SGHAT, CDR2 FQDESV (reference sequence). This CDR3 reads CASSLGGGMDTQYF. The CDR3 DNA sequence: TGTGCCAGCAGCCTAGGGGGGGGGATGGATACGCAGTATTTT.

This clonotype showed up just a few times. The chain is built from TRBV12-3 or TRBV12-4 and TRBJ2-3; D is ambiguous. CDR3 length: 13 amino acids. The V gene lost 4 bases and the J gene lost 5 bases, with 10 bases spanning the gap. DNA of the CDR3: TGTGCCAGCAGTTCCCCAGTACGAGATACGCAGTATTTT. Translated: CASSSPVRDTQYF.

This clonotype was observed a few times. The chain combines TRBV7-6 with TRBJ1-5; TRBD1 is a possible D gene (6 bases). Trimming pared 3 bases from V and 2 bases from J, leaving 14 bases between. The length of the CDR3 is 16 residues. Germline loops: CDR1 SGHVS, CDR2 FNYEAQ. CDR3 coding DNA: TGTGCCAGCAGCTTTGGGGGCGGTTCCGGCAATCAGCCCCAGCATTTT. Its translation is CASSFGGGSGNQPQHF.